This TCR beta chain was identified during a study of vaccination effects on CD4 cells after COVID-19. Study background: Two-dose vaccination with either BNT162b2 or mRNA-1273 was given to the participants.

Germline assignment: CDR1 GTSNPN and CDR2 SVGIG (reference sequence). The CDR3 consists of 16 residues. V shed 3 bases and J 3 bases; nucleotides not matched to a gene: 7. Repertoires were generated with immunoSEQ multiplex PCR, while TCRdb's copy carries only in-frame clones and drops some. The repertoire has 20,000 to 25,000 clones, approximately 70% of them found once; the top ten carry roughly 10%. As to this clone: Its antigen remains unknown.

Under the ViraFEST assay, PBMC were stimulated with viral peptide pools so that antigen-specific CD4+ T cells expanded. Sequencing was performed afterwards. Following a roughly ten-day culture, CD4+ T cells were purified. This TCR came from a human donor who received a COVID-19 vaccine. Sequences were derived from CD4+ T cells from PBMCs cultured with HCoV-229E spike peptides, sampled before COVID-19 vaccination. The chain links TRBV30 to TRBJ2-2; TRBD1 matches 10 bases. The DNA for the CDR3 is TGTGCCTGGAGGAGGAGCGGACAGGGGGACACCGGGGAGCTGTTTTTT. This translates into CAWRRSGQGDTGELFF.